The 29 T cell receptor beta chains reported below all come from one sample, sequenced in a study of early T cells in non-severe SARS-CoV-2 infection. TCRdb redid the calling of the 5' RACE reads with MiXCR, one entry per CDR3 protein. This table holds under 70,000 distinct CDR3 sequences, 15% found once. The sample consisted of whole blood, taken at baseline. The receptor set was obtained from an adult who was a healthcare worker with PCR-confirmed SARS-CoV-2 infection or an uninfected control (not recorded which).

DNA of the CDR3: TGTGCCAGCAGTTACCAGGCCCACACCGGGGAGCTGTTTTTT. Amino acids: CASSYQAHTGELFF. The V call is TRBV27, the J call TRBJ2-2; D unclear. Germline V gene lookup returns CDR1 MNHEY and CDR2 SMNVEV (reference sequence). Trimming removed 4 bases from V and 3 bases from J, with 9 bases in between. This CDR3 is built from 14 residues.

This clonotype occurred many times. The chain links TRBV7-3 to TRBJ2-1, with TRBD2 matching 7 bases. This CDR3 spans 15 amino acids. J was trimmed by 3 bases and V by 5 bases; bases with no gene match: 7. CDR1 is SGHTA, CDR2 FQGTGA, per germline. The chain's CDR3 is CASSPQSGNYNEQFF. CDR3 DNA sequence: TGTGCCAGCAGCCCCCAGAGCGGGAACTACAATGAGCAGTTCTTC.

This clonotype occurred many times. The chain uses TRBV5-1 and TRBJ2-1; 9 bases align to TRBD2. This CDR3 has 15 residues. In germline, CDR1 is SGHRS, CDR2 YFSETQ. The V and J ends lost 1 base and 7 bases, in that order; junction bases with no gene match: 6. In DNA form, the CDR3 reads TGCGCCAGCAGCTTGAGGACTAGCGCCGGGAATGAGCAGTTCTTC. It specifies CASSLRTSAGNEQFF.

In its sample, this clonotype was seen a few times. V gene TRBV7-2 combines with J gene TRBJ2-5, with unresolved D. The CDR3 contains 13 residues. Trimming stripped 3 bases from V and 2 bases from J, with 7 bases between. CDR1 and CDR2 (germline): SGHTA, FQGNSA. CDR3 in amino acids: CASSFRVQETQYF. Written as DNA, the CDR3 is TGTGCCAGCAGCTTCCGGGTACAAGAGACCCAGTACTTC. The variable domain in full, completed from reference TRBV7-2 and TRBJ2-5, reads GAGVSQSPSNKVTEKGKDVELRCDPISGHTALYWYRQSLGQGLEFLIYFQGNSAPDKSGLPSDRFSAERTGGSVSTLTIQRTQQEDSAVYLCASSFRVQETQYFGPGTRLLVL.

This clonotype came up a few times. The chain joins TRBV5-1 to TRBJ2-3; either TRBD1 or TRBD2 may fit D (5 bases each). The ends were cut back, 3 bases at V and 3 bases at J, with 14 bases in the middle. Germline values: CDR1 SGHRS, CDR2 YFSETQ. This CDR3 spans 15 amino acids. CDR3 sequence (DNA): TGCGCCAGCAGCTGGACCGGGACGCGGACAGATACGCAGTATTTT. Protein product: CASSWTGTRTDTQYF.

The chain employs TRBV6-1 and TRBJ2-7; no clear D. CDR1 MNHNS and CDR2 SASEGT come from the germline V gene. Trimming left V 6 bases short and J 2 bases short, with 11 bases between. The CDR3 spans 13 residues. DNA for the CDR3: TGTGCCAGCAGGGTCTCGACCCCCTACGAGCAGTACTTC. Its translation: CASRVSTPYEQYF.

This clonotype came up a few times. This sequence joins TRBV18 and TRBJ1-2; D is unclear. Germline V lookup: CDR1 KGHSH, CDR2 LQKENI. The CDR3 consists of 14 residues. Trimming took off 2 bases at V and 4 bases at J, with 11 bases between the two ends. CDR3 protein: CASSPGRNSYGYTF. The CDR3 DNA sequence: TGTGCCAGCTCACCAGGGAGGAATTCCTATGGCTACACCTTC.

The table lists this clonotype with a few counts. V and J are TRBV6-1 and TRBJ2-7; 7 bases are a match to TRBD1. After removal of 0 bases from V and 2 bases from J, the junction contained 4 bases not matched to a gene. Germline CDR1 MNHNS, CDR2 SASEGT. The CDR3 contains 15 residues. DNA of the CDR3: TGTGCCAGCAGTGAAGCGGGGGACAGAGCCTACGAGCAGTACTTC. It specifies CASSEAGDRAYEQYF.

This rearrangement joins TRBV11-2 to TRBJ2-7, with D possibly matching TRBD2 (6 bases). Germline V lookup: CDR1 SGHAT, CDR2 FQNNGV. Trimming pared 5 bases from V and 5 bases from J, leaving 16 bases between. The CDR3 is 14 amino acids. CDR3 residues: CASSATRRAHEQYF. DNA of the CDR3: TGTGCCAGCAGCGCGACCCGGAGGGCCCACGAGCAGTACTTC. The complete variable domain, with remaining parts taken from reference TRBV11-2 and TRBJ2-7, reads EAGVAQSPRYKIIEKRQSVAFWCNPISGHATLYWYQQILGQGPKLLIQFQNNGVVDDSQLPKDRFSAERLKGVDSTLKIQPAKLEDSAVYLCASSATRRAHEQYFGPGTRLTVT.

The rearrangement links TRBV5-5 to TRBJ2-1; D not certain. There are 13 residues in the CDR3. Trimming shortened V by 5 bases and J by 4 bases, and 10 bases separated the two germline ends. Per the germline V gene, CDR1 is SGHKS and CDR2 is YYEKEE (reference sequence). The CDR3 spells CASRLDTYNEQFF. Here the CDR3 DNA reads TGTGCCAGCAGATTAGACACGTACAATGAGCAGTTCTTC.

The CDR3 spells CASSGGQGLFF. The CDR3 region has the DNA TGCGCCAGCAGTGGTGGGCAGGGGTTGTTCTTC. The chain links TRBV10-1 to TRBJ2-1; a weak D match, TRBD1 (6 bases). CDR1 is WNHNN, CDR2 SYGVQD, per germline (reference sequence). This CDR3 comprises 11 residues. The V and J ends lost 4 bases and 15 bases respectively, with 13 bases between them.

There are a few counts of this clonotype. This chain joins TRBV24-1 and TRBJ2-2, with TRBD1 as a possible D gene (6 bases). V lost 5 bases and J 1 base, leaving 22 bases between the germline ends. The CDR3 loop spans 19 amino acids. Per germline, CDR1 KGHDR and CDR2 SFDVKD. The CDR3 nucleotides are TGTGCCACCAGTGGTACTTCCGGGACAACCGTAAGGAACACCGGGGAGCTGTTTTTT. It codes for CATSGTSGTTVRNTGELFF.

This clonotype was detected many times. The chain is built from TRBV7-3 and TRBJ2-3; D is ambiguous. Germline V gives CDR1 SGHTA, CDR2 FQGTGA. This CDR3 contains 13 residues. V lost 5 bases and J lost 3, with 9 bases in between. The CDR3 reads CASSPLSTDTQYF. As DNA, the CDR3 is TGTGCCAGCAGCCCCCTTAGTACAGATACGCAGTATTTT.

In this sample, this clonotype turned up many times. This rearrangement joins TRBV2 to TRBJ2-1, with TRBD1 as a possible D gene (8 bases). The ends were cut back, 4 bases at V and 9 bases at J, with 16 bases in the middle. The CDR3 contains 14 residues. The germline V gene has CDR1 SNHLY and CDR2 FYNNEI. CDR3 loop: CASSAINRGGEQFF. CDR3 bases: TGTGCCAGCAGTGCCATTAACAGGGGGGGTGAGCAGTTCTTC.

This clonotype was detected ten times or more. The chain recombines TRBV12-3 or TRBV12-4 with TRBJ1-1; D gene uncertain. The CDR3 sequence is 12 residues long. Deletions cut 2 bases from V and 3 bases from J, with 4 bases between. The CDR3 spells CASSLSYTEAFF. CDR3 coding DNA: TGTGCCAGCAGTTTATCGTACACTGAAGCTTTCTTT.

This clonotype came up a few times. The chain employs TRBV20-1 and TRBJ2-3; D remains ambiguous. V lost 0 bases and J 4 bases, leaving 8 bases between the germline ends. The length of the CDR3 is 13 residues. Germline V gene data show CDR1 as DFQATT and CDR2 as SNEGSKA (reference sequence). Here the CDR3 DNA reads TGCAGTGCTAGAGATCCCCTAGCAGATACGCAGTATTTT. Residues: CSARDPLADTQYF.

In its sample, this clonotype was seen many times. The chain links TRBV10-2 to TRBJ2-7; tentative D call: TRBD2 (5 bases). Trimming pared 3 bases from V and 1 base from J, leaving 10 bases between. Germline CDR1 and CDR2: WSHSY and SAAADI. CDR3 size: 14 residues. The CDR3 nucleotides are TGCGCCAGCAGTGACGCGGCGGGTTCCTACGAGCAGTACTTC. Amino acids: CASSDAAGSYEQYF.

V gene TRBV30 combines with J gene TRBJ2-2; TRBD1 matches 10 bases. The germline gives CDR1 GTSNPN, CDR2 SVGIG (reference sequence). The CDR3 spans 15 residues. Trimming at V came to 2 bases and at J to 3 bases, leaving 3 bases not matched to a gene. CDR3 sequence (DNA): TGTGCCTGGAGTCCCGGGACAGGGGACACCGGGGAGCTGTTTTTT. Translated, it gives CAWSPGTGDTGELFF.

This clonotype was found a few times. The rearrangement joins TRBV11-2 to TRBJ1-2; TRBD1 aligns across 9 bases. With V trimmed by 5 bases and J by 5 bases, 6 bases remained unmatched. Germline lookup yields CDR1 SGHAT and CDR2 FQNNGV. The CDR3 has 14 residues. The CDR3 region is CASSADRGWYGYTF. Written as DNA, the CDR3 is TGTGCCAGCAGCGCGGACAGGGGATGGTATGGCTACACCTTC.

This clonotype came up many times. The chain joins TRBV12-3 or TRBV12-4 to TRBJ2-5, with D perhaps TRBD2 (6 bases). Trimming cost V 5 bases and J 7 bases, with 20 bases left between them. The CDR3 runs 15 residues. The CDR3 bases are TGTGCCAGCAGTCCCCCTACTAGCTCGCGGGGGACCCAGTACTTC. Translation gives CASSPPTSSRGTQYF.

The chain is built from TRBV7-3 and TRBJ2-2; perhaps D is TRBD1 or TRBD2 (6 bases each). V was cut by 2 bases and J by 6 bases, with 10 bases left in between. Germline assignment: CDR1 SGHTA and CDR2 FQGTGA. There are 14 residues in the CDR3. The DNA of the CDR3 is TGTGCCAGCAGCTTAGACGGGGGCGCCGGGGAGCTGTTTTTT. It yields the protein CASSLDGGAGELFF. Filled out from reference TRBV7-3 and TRBJ2-2, the complete variable domain reads GAGVSQTPSNKVTEKGKYVELRCDPISGHTALYWYRQSLGQGPEFLIYFQGTGAADDSGLPNDRFFAVRPEGSVSTLKIQRTERGDSAVYLCASSLDGGAGELFFGEGSRLTVL.

V usage is TRBV11-2 and J usage is TRBJ2-5; 8 bases are a match to TRBD2. From germline, CDR1 is SGHAT and CDR2 FQNNGV. There are 16 residues in the CDR3. After removal of 5 bases from V and 1 base from J, the junction contained 9 bases not matched to a gene. The CDR3 DNA sequence: TGTGCCAGCAGCCAAATGGCGGGAGGCTTCCAAGAGACCCAGTACTTC. This codes for CASSQMAGGFQETQYF.

Many counts were recorded for this clonotype. This rearrangement joins TRBV6-6 to TRBJ2-4; D might be TRBD1 (6 bases). V was pared by 7 bases and J by 3 bases, with 13 bases between. This CDR3 spans 14 amino acids. Germline loops: CDR1 MNHNY, CDR2 SVGAGI (reference sequence). CDR3 bases: TGTGCCAGCACCACACAGGGAAGCAAAAACATTCAGTACTTC. Its translation: CASTTQGSKNIQYF.

CDR3 coding DNA: TGTGCTAGTGGAACGGGACAGCGCAATCAGCCCCAGCATTTT. Translating gives CASGTGQRNQPQHF. The chain joins TRBV12-5 to TRBJ1-5, with TRBD1 matching 7 bases. The CDR3 sequence is 14 residues long. V gave up 6 bases and J gave up 2 bases; unmatched junction bases: 4. CDR1 and CDR2 (germline): LGHNT, FRNRAP.

CDR3 sequence reads: CASSQEDRPEETQYF. Written as DNA, the CDR3 is TGTGCCAGCAGCCAAGAAGACAGGCCCGAAGAGACCCAGTACTTC. The gene calls are TRBV4-2 and TRBJ2-5; D may be TRBD1 (6 bases). The V end lost 0 bases, the J end lost 3 bases, and 11 bases lay between the germline ends. The CDR3 contains 15 residues. Germline-derived CDR1 and CDR2 are LGHNA and YNFKEQ.

This clonotype has a handful of counts. The V call is TRBV18, the J call TRBJ2-1, with 12 nucleotides matching TRBD2. CDR3 length: 17 residues. Germline-derived CDR1 and CDR2 are KGHSH and LQKENI. Trimming took 4 bases from V and 7 from J; bases not matched to a gene: 11. CDR3 residues: CASSQLAGGPPRNEQFF. In DNA, the CDR3 is TGTGCCAGCTCACAGCTAGCGGGAGGGCCCCCACGAAATGAGCAGTTCTTC. The variable domain in full, completed from reference TRBV18 and TRBJ2-1, reads NAGVMQNPRHLVRRRGQEARLRCSPMKGHSHVYWYRQLPEEGLKFMVYLQKENIIDESGMPKERFSAEFPKEGPSILRIQQVVRGDSAAYFCASSQLAGGPPRNEQFFGPGTRLTVL.

At least ten counts were recorded for this clonotype. This sequence joins TRBV20-1 and TRBJ2-7; possibly TRBD2 for D (6 bases). Trimming shortened V by 5 bases and J by 0 bases, and 11 bases separated the two germline ends. Germline V lookup: CDR1 DFQATT, CDR2 SNEGSKA (reference sequence). The CDR3 runs 13 residues. For the CDR3, the DNA is TGCAGTGCTCCTCGGGGGAGCTCCTACGAGCAGTACTTC. Its protein product is CSAPRGSSYEQYF.

This clonotype was counted a few times. CDR3 DNA: TGCGCCAGCATGGACAGGGGGCGATCCTACGAGCAGTACTTC. Its translation: CASMDRGRSYEQYF. V gene TRBV5-1 combines with J gene TRBJ2-7, with 11 positions matching TRBD1. The germline CDR1 and CDR2 sequences are SGHRS and YFSETQ. Trimming removed 6 bases from V and 1 base from J; junction bases left unmatched: 3. The CDR3 spans 14 residues.

This clonotype was recorded at least ten times. The chain has TRBV3-1 and TRBJ2-3; a weak D match, TRBD2 (6 bases). This CDR3 spans 17 amino acids. Trimming left V 4 bases short and J 5 bases short, with 22 bases between. Germline CDR1 reads LGHDT; CDR2 reads YNNKEL (reference sequence). CDR3 nucleotide sequence: TGTGCCAGCAGCCTTCGGTCGTCTAGCGCTCTGGGAGATACGCAGTATTTT. Translation gives CASSLRSSSALGDTQYF.